These 17 T cell receptor beta chains were all obtained from the same sample, sequenced in a study of neurological immune-mediated disorders. In TCRdb, the 5' RACE reads were re-called with MiXCR into one record per CDR3 protein. Among about 40,000 distinct CDR3 sequences listed, about 15% were seen once. What was sequenced was CD4+ T cells from blood. Receptors were obtained from a woman aged 60-75 years with HTLV-1-associated myelopathy (HAM/TSP).

The table lists this clonotype with many counts. This chain joins TRBV11-2 and TRBJ2-3, with 7 bases that match TRBD1. Germline V lookup: CDR1 SGHAT, CDR2 FQNNGV. The CDR3 spans 16 residues. The junction had 12 bases not matched to a gene; V was cut back by 4 bases and J by 5 bases. In DNA, the CDR3 is TGTGCCAGCAGCTCCCTTGCTAGGGGGCTACTAGATACGCAGTATTTT. Its translation is CASSSLARGLLDTQYF.

In this sample, this clonotype turned up many times. The rearrangement uses TRBV20-1 and TRBJ1-2; tentatively, D is TRBD1 (5 bases). Germline V gene lookup returns CDR1 DFQATT and CDR2 SNEGSKA (reference sequence). CDR3 length: 13 residues. Trimming removed 5 bases at V and 0 bases at J, with 10 bases between. The CDR3 is CSAGTQANYGYTF. The CDR3, as DNA: TGCAGTGCTGGAACACAGGCTAACTATGGCTACACCTTC.

The chain carries TRBV11-2 and TRBJ1-1, with D unclear. The CDR3 is 15 residues long. The germline V gene has CDR1 SGHAT and CDR2 FQNNGV. V was shortened by 4 bases and J by 1 base, with 13 bases between the two germline ends. The CDR3 DNA follows: TGTGCCAGCAGCTCCCTCCGGGGAGGGAACACTGAAGCTTTCTTT. Translation gives CASSSLRGGNTEAFF.

In this sample, this clonotype turned up many times. The chain joins TRBV4-1 to TRBJ1-2; 7 nucleotides line up with TRBD1. CDR3 length equals 16 residues. Germline assignment: CDR1 MGHRA and CDR2 YSYEKL. With V trimmed by 1 base and J by 3 bases, 8 bases remained unmatched. CDR3 coding DNA: TGCGCCAGCAGCCAAGTACGGAAGGACAGGTACTATGGCTACACCTTC. Translated: CASSQVRKDRYYGYTF.

This clonotype came up many times. The rearrangement joins TRBV3-1 to TRBJ2-2; D gene ambiguous. Germline CDR1 reads LGHDT; CDR2 reads YNNKEL (reference sequence). This CDR3 is built from 12 residues. With 1 base removed from V and 8 bases from J, the gap between germline ends came to 5 bases. CDR3 region: CASSQAEGELFF. CDR3 DNA: TGTGCCAGCAGCCAAGCCGAAGGGGAGCTGTTTTTT.

This clonotype came up many times. The chain links TRBV5-8 to TRBJ2-1; 7 bases are shared with TRBD1. V trimming: 6 bases; J trimming: 4 bases; junction bases outside the gene matches: 7. Germline V gene data show CDR1 as SGHTS and CDR2 as YDEGEE. This CDR3 region has 14 residues. The CDR3 loop is CASKWGQSYNEQFF. CDR3 coding DNA: TGTGCCAGCAAATGGGGACAGAGTTACAATGAGCAGTTCTTC.

This clonotype was seen at least ten times. The CDR3 sequence: CASSLAGYQPQHF. CDR3 nucleotide sequence: TGTGCCAGCAGCTTGGCAGGGTATCAGCCCCAGCATTTT. The chain uses TRBV5-6 and TRBJ1-5, with a possible D match to TRBD1 (5 bases). The V and J ends lost 0 bases and 5 bases respectively, with 6 bases between them. In germline, CDR1 is SGHDT, CDR2 YYEEEE. The CDR3 is made up of 13 amino acids.

The table lists this clonotype with many counts. V usage is TRBV5-1 and J usage is TRBJ1-1; D is unclear. V was pared by 0 bases and J by 6 bases, with 3 bases between. Germline CDR1 is SGHRS and CDR2 is YFSETQ. The CDR3 spans 11 residues. The chain's CDR3 is CASSLGSEAFF. The CDR3 region has the DNA TGCGCCAGCAGCTTGGGCTCTGAAGCTTTCTTT.

The sample holds many counts of this clonotype. This rearrangement joins TRBV5-1 to TRBJ1-6; possibly TRBD1 for D (6 bases). This CDR3 has 15 amino acids. Germline loops: CDR1 SGHRS, CDR2 YFSETQ. Trimming took 5 bases from V and 9 from J, leaving 18 bases between them. CDR3 protein: CASSQAGTSSSPLHF. The CDR3 DNA sequence: TGCGCCAGCAGTCAAGCCGGGACAAGCAGTTCACCCCTCCACTTT.

This clonotype was counted at least ten times. The chain joins TRBV14 to TRBJ1-1; D is undetermined. The V gene's germline CDR1 is SGHDN and CDR2 FVKESK. There are 14 residues in the CDR3. Trimming removed 10 bases at V and 8 bases at J, with 23 bases between. CDR3 protein: CATSFTGPPGEAFF. The CDR3 nucleotides read TGTGCCACCTCCTTCACCGGGCCACCGGGGGAAGCTTTCTTT.

This clonotype was seen repeatedly, ten times or more. This sequence joins TRBV10-3 and TRBJ2-7; TRBD1 aligns across 8 bases. The CDR3 has 15 amino acids. Germline V gives CDR1 ENHRY, CDR2 SYGVKD. V shed 5 bases, J shed 2 bases, and the junction held 8 bases outside the gene matches. The CDR3, as DNA: TGTGCCATCAGTACTTCCCCGGGACAGGCCTACGAGCAGTACTTC. It is translated as CAISTSPGQAYEQYF.

The sample holds a few counts of this clonotype. The rearrangement uses TRBV27 and TRBJ2-1; D uncertain. The V and J ends lost 2 bases and 0 bases respectively, with 11 bases between them. The CDR3 contains 16 residues. In germline, CDR1 is MNHEY, CDR2 SMNVEV (reference sequence). The chain's CDR3 is CASSLGSTSSYNEQFF. CDR3 DNA: TGTGCCAGCAGTTTAGGATCTACCAGCTCCTACAATGAGCAGTTCTTC.

This clonotype was seen many times. The rearrangement uses TRBV4-2 and TRBJ1-1; maybe TRBD1 (6 bases). CDR3 length equals 15 residues. Deletions cut 4 bases from V and 7 bases from J, with 19 bases between. Germline CDR1 LGHNA, CDR2 YNFKEQ. This chain's CDR3 is CASSPGRRGAGEAFF. In DNA, the CDR3 is TGTGCCAGCAGCCCCGGCCGGCGGGGGGCGGGTGAAGCTTTCTTT.

In its sample, this clonotype was seen many times. The V call is TRBV9, the J call TRBJ1-2; D unresolved. From germline, CDR1 is SGDLS and CDR2 YYNGEE. The CDR3 has 14 amino acids. The germline V and J ends were trimmed by 4 bases and 2 bases, with 12 bases remaining between them. The CDR3 coding sequence is TGTGCCAGCAGCAAAGAGGGCCAGAACTATGGCTACACCTTC. It is translated as CASSKEGQNYGYTF.

This clonotype was detected many times. The rearrangement uses TRBV5-1 and TRBJ1-5, with TRBD1 identical over 7 bases. V was clipped by 1 base and J by 5 bases; unmatched bases: 6. Germline CDR1 reads SGHRS; CDR2 reads YFSETQ. This CDR3 is 15 amino acids long. CDR3 nucleotides: TGCGCCAGCAGCTTGCTGCCAGGGGGGTATCAGCCCCAGCATTTT. This sequence encodes CASSLLPGGYQPQHF.

This clonotype was found many times. V gene TRBV7-9 combines with J gene TRBJ1-2, with D tentatively TRBD1 (5 bases). The length of the CDR3 is 16 residues. Looked up from germline, CDR1 is SEHNR and CDR2 is FQNEAQ (reference sequence). The CDR3 is CAYGTSRGWGLYGYTF. The CDR3 bases are TGTGCTTATGGCACTTCGCGGGGATGGGGCCTCTATGGCTACACCTTC.

This clonotype showed up many times. The chain couples TRBV30 to TRBJ1-2; D call uncertain. CDR1 and CDR2 (germline): GTSNPN, SVGIG (reference sequence). The CDR3 spans 13 residues. The V gene lost 2 bases and the J gene lost 9 bases, with 16 bases spanning the gap. In nucleotides, the CDR3 is TGTGCCTGGAGTTACTCAAGCCTCGGGAGCTACACCTTC. Protein product: CAWSYSSLGSYTF. Combining the CDR3 with reference TRBV30 and TRBJ1-2 gives the whole variable domain SQTIHQWPATLVQPVGSPLSLECTVEGTSNPNLYWYRQAAGRGLQLLFYSVGIGQISSEVPQNLSASRPQDRQFILSSKKLLLSDSGFYLCAWSYSSLGSYTFGSGTRLTVV.